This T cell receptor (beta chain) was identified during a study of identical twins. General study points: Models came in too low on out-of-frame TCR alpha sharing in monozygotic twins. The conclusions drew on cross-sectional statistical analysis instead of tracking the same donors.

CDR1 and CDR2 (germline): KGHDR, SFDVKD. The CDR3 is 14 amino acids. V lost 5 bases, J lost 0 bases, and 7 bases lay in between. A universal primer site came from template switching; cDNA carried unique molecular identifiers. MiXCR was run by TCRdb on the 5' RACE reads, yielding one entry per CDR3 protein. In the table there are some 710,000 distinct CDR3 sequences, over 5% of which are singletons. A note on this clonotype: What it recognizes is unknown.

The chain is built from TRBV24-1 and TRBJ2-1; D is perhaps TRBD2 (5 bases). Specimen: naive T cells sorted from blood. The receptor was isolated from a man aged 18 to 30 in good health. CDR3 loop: CATSGGSSYNEQFF. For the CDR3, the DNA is TGTGCCACCAGTGGAGGGAGCTCCTACAATGAGCAGTTCTTC.